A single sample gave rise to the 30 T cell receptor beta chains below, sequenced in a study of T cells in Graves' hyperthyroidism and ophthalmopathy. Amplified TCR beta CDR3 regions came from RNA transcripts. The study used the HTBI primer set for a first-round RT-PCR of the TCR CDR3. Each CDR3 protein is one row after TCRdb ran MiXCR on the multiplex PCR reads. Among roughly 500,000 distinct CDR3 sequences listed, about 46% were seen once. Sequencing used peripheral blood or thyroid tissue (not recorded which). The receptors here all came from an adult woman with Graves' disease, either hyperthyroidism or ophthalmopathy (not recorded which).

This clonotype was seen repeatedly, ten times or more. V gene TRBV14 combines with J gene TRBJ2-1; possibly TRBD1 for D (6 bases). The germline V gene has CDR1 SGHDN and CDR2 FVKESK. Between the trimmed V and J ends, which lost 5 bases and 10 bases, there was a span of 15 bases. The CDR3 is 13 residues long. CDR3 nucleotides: TGTGCCAGCAGCATCCGGGACATAGGGGAGCAGTTCTTC. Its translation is CASSIRDIGEQFF.

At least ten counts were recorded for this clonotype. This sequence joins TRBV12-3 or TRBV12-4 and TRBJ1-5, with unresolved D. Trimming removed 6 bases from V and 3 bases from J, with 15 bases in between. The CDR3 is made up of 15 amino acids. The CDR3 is CASSRRGGPNQPQHF. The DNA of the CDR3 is TGTGCCAGCAGCCGGAGAGGTGGGCCCAATCAGCCCCAGCATTTT.

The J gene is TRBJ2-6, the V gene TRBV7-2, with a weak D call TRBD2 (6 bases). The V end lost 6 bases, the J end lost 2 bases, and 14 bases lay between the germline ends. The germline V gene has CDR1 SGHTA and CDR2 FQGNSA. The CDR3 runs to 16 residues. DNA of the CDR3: TGTGCCAGCAGACGGGGGTTGGGAACTGGGGCCAACGTCCTGACTTTC. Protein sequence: CASRRGLGTGANVLTF.

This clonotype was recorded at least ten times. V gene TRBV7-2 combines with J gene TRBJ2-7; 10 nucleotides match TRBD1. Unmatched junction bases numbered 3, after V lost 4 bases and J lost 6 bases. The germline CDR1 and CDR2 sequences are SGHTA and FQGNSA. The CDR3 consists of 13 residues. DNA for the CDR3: TGTGCCAGCAGCTCCGGGACAGGGGCCGAGCAGTACTTC. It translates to CASSSGTGAEQYF.

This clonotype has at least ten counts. The CDR3 sequence: CASSTRQGGWETQYF. The CDR3 nucleotides are TGTGCCAGCAGCACGAGACAGGGTGGGTGGGAGACCCAGTACTTC. This chain links TRBV7-2 with TRBJ2-5; 7 bases line up with TRBD1. Germline assignment: CDR1 SGHTA and CDR2 FQGNSA. The CDR3 is made up of 15 amino acids. V gave up 5 bases and J gave up 5 bases; unmatched junction bases: 11.

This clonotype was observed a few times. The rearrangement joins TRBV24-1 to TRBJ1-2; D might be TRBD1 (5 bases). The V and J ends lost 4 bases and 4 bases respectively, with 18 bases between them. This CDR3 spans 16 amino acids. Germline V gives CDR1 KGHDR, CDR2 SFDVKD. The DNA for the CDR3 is TGTGCCACCAGTGAAGGATACAGGCAGGTTCCCTATGGCTACACCTTC. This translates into CATSEGYRQVPYGYTF.

Here the CDR3 reads CRGGGVGYGYTF. CDR3 in DNA: TGCAGGGGGGGAGGGGTAGGATATGGCTACACCTTC. This sequence joins TRBV20-1 and TRBJ1-2; a weak D match, TRBD1 (5 bases). CDR1 is DFQATT and CDR2 is SNEGSKA in the germline V gene (reference sequence). The CDR3 runs 12 residues.

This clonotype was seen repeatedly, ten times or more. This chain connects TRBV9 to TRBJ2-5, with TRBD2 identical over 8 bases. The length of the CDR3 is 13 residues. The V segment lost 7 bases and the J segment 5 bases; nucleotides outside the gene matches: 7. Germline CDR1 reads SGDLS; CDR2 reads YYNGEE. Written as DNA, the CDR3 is TGTGCCAGCGGGCGGGGGGCTGGCGAGACCCAGTACTTC. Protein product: CASGRGAGETQYF. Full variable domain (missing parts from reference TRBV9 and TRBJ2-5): DSGVTQTPKHLITATGQRVTLRCSPRSGDLSVYWYQQSLDQGLQFLIQYYNGEERAKGNILERFSAQQFPDLHSELNLSSLELGDSALYFCASGRGAGETQYFGPGTRLLVL.

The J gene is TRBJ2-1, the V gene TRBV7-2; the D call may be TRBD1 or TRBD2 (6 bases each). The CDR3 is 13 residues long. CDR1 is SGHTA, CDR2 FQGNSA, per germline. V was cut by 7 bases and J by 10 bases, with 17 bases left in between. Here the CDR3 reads CASTTGGTSEQFF. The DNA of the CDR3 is TGTGCCAGCACCACAGGCGGGACATCCGAGCAGTTCTTC.

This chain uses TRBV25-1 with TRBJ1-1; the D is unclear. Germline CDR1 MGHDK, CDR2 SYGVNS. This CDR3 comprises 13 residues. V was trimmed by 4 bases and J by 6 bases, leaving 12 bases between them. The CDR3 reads CASSGVGGSEAFF. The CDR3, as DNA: TGTGCCAGCAGTGGGGTAGGCGGATCTGAAGCTTTCTTT.

CDR3 bases: TGTGCCAGCAGCCAAACAGGCGGGAAGTCTGAAGCTTTCTTT. Protein: CASSQTGGKSEAFF. The rearrangement uses TRBV7-2 and TRBJ1-1, with a possible D match to TRBD1 (5 bases). Between the trimmed V and J ends, which lost 5 bases and 6 bases, there was a span of 16 bases. Germline values: CDR1 SGHTA, CDR2 FQGNSA. The CDR3 is made up of 14 amino acids.

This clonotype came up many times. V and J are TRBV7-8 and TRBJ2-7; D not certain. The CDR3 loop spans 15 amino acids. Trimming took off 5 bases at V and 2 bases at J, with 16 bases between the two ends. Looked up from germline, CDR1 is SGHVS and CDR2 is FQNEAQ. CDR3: CASSPTPGRAYEQYF. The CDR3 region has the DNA TGTGCCAGCAGCCCCACCCCGGGCAGAGCCTACGAGCAGTACTTC. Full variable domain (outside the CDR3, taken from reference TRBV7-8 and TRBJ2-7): GAGVSQSPRYKVAKRGQDVALRCDPISGHVSLFWYQQALGQGPEFLTYFQNEAQLDKSGLPSDRFFAERPEGSVSTLKIQRTQQEDSAVYLCASSPTPGRAYEQYFGPGTRLTVT.

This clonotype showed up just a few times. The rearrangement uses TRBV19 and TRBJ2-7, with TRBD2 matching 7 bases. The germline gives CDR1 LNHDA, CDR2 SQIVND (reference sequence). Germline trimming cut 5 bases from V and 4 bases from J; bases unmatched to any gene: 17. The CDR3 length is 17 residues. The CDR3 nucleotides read TGTGCCAGTAGTCTGAAGGGAAGTTTTGCGGGAGTGTACGAGCAGTACTTC. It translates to CASSLKGSFAGVYEQYF.

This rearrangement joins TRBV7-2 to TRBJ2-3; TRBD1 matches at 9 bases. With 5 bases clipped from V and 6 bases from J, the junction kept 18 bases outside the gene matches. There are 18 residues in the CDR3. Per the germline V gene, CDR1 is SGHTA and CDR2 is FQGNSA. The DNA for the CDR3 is TGTGCCAGCAGCCTACGGCCGGGACAGGGATCGTATGCGGATACGCAGTATTTT. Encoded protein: CASSLRPGQGSYADTQYF.

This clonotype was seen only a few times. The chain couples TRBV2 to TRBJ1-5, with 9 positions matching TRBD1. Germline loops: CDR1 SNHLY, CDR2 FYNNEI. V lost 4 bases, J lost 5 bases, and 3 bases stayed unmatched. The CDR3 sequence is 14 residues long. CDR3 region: CASSARTGDQPQHF. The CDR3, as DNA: TGTGCCAGCAGTGCTCGGACAGGGGATCAGCCCCAGCATTTT.

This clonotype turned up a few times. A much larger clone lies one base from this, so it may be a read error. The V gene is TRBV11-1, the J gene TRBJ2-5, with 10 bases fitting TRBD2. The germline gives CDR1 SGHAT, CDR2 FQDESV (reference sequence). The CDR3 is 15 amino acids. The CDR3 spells CASSAGLAVQEAQYF. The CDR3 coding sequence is TGTGCCAGCAGCGCTGGACTAGCGGTCCAAGAGGCCCAGTACTTC.

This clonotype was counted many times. For the CDR3, the DNA is TGCAGCGCACAGGAAACTGAAGCTTTCTTT. It encodes CSAQETEAFF. The chain uses TRBV29-1 and TRBJ1-1, with D possibly matching TRBD1 (5 bases). The V end lost 7 bases, the J end lost 5 bases, and 8 bases lay between the germline ends. CDR3 size: 10 residues. The germline CDR1 and CDR2 sequences are SQVTM and ANQGSEA.

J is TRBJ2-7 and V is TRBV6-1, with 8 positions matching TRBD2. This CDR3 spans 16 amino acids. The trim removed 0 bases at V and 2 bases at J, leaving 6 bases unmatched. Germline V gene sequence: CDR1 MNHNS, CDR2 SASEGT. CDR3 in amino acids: CASSEARRGLAYEQYF. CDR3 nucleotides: TGTGCCAGCAGTGAAGCGAGGAGGGGACTAGCCTACGAGCAGTACTTC.

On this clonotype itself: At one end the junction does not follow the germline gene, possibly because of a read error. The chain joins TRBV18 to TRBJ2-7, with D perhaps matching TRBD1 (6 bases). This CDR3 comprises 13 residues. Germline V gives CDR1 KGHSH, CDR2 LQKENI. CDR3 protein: CASSGTQGYEQYF. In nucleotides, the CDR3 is TGCGCCAGCTCCGGGACACAGGGTTACGAGCAGTACTTC.

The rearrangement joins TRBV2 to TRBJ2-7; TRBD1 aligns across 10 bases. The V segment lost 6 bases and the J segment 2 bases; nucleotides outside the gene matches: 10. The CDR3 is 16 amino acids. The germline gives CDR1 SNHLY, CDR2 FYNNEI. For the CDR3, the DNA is TGTGCCAGCAGATTCACCGGGACAGGGGCCCCCTACGAGCAGTACTTC. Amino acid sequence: CASRFTGTGAPYEQYF.

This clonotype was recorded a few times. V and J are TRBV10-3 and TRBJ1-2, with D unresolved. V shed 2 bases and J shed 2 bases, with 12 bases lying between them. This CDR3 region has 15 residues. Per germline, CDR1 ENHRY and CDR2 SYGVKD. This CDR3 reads CAISEGQELNYGYTF. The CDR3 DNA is TGTGCCATCAGTGAGGGTCAGGAATTAAACTATGGCTACACCTTC.

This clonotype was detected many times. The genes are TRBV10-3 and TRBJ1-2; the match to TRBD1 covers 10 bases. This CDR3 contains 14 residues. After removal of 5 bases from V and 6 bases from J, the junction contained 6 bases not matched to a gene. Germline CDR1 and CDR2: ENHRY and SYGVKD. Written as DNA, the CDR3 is TGTGCCATCAGTCGACAGGGGGCGCTGAATGGCTACACCTTC. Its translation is CAISRQGALNGYTF.

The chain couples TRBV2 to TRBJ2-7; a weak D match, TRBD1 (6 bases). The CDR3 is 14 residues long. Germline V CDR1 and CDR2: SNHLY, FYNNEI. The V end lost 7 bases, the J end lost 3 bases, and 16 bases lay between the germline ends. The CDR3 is CASKGGQIFYEQYF. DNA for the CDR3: TGTGCCAGCAAGGGCGGACAGATTTTCTACGAGCAGTACTTC.

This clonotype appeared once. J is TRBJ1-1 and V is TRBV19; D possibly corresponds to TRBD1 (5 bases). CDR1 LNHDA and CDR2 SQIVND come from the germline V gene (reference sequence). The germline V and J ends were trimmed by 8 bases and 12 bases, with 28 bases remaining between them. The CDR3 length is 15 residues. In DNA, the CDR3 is TGTGCCAGTGCCCTGGGGTCTGGGGCCAACGTCCTGACTTTCTTT. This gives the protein CASALGSGANVLTFF.

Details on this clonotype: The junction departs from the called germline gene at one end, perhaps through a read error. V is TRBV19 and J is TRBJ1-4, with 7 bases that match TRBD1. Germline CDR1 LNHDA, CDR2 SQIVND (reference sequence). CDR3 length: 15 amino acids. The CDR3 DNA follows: TGTGCCAGTAGTGACCCGGGACAGCCAGATGAAGAACTGTTTTTT. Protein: CASSDPGQPDEELFF.

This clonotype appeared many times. The CDR3 DNA reads as TGCGCCAGCAGCCCCAGGACAGGGCCATACGAGCAGTACTTC. Its translation is CASSPRTGPYEQYF. The chain recombines TRBV5-1 with TRBJ2-7; 8 nucleotides line up with TRBD1. This CDR3 region has 14 residues. The junction had 7 bases not matched to a gene; V was cut back by 4 bases and J by 4 bases. Germline CDR1 is SGHRS and CDR2 is YFSETQ.

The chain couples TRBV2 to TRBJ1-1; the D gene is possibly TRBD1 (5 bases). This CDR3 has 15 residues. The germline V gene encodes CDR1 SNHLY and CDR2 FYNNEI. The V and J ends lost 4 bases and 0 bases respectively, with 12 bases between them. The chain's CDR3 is CASSAGGSMNTEAFF. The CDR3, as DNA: TGTGCCAGCAGTGCGGGGGGGAGCATGAACACTGAAGCTTTCTTT.

The CDR3 sequence is CSVRLRGRSGELFF. The CDR3 DNA sequence: TGCAGCGTTCGACTTCGGGGTAGGAGCGGGGAGCTGTTTTTT. The V and J genes are TRBV29-1 and TRBJ2-2; tentative D call: TRBD2 (5 bases). V lost 5 bases, J lost 7 bases, and 17 bases lay in between. This CDR3 region has 14 residues. CDR1 and CDR2 (germline): SQVTM, ANQGSEA.

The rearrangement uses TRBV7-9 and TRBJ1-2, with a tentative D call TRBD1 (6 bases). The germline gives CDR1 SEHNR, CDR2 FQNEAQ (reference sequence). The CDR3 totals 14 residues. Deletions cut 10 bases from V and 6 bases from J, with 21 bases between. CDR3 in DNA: TGTGCCATCACGAAGAACAGGGAATTCGATGGCTACACCTTC. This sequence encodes CAITKNREFDGYTF.

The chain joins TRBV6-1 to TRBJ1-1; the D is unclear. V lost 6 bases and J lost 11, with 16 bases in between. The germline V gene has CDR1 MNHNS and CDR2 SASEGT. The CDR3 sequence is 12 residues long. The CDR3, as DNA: TGTGCCAGCAGCCCCGGCCTGGAGCTGGCTTTCTTT. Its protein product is CASSPGLELAFF.